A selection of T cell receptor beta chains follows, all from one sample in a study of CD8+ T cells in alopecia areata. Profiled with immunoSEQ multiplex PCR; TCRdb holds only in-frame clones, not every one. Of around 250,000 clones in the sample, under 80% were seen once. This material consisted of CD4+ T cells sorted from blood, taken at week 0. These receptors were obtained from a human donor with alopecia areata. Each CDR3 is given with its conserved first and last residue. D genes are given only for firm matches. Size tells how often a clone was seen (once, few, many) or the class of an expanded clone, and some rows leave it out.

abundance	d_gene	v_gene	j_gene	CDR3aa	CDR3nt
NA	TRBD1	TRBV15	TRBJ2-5	CATSTTGGGFQETQYF	TGTGCCACCAGCACCACAGGGGGAGGATTCCAAGAGACCCAGTACTTC
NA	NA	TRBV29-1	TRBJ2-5	CSVDSGLQVTQYF	TGCAGCGTTGATTCAGGGCTCCAAGTGACCCAGTACTTC
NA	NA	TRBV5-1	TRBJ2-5	CASSLSGVEETQYF	TGCGCCAGCAGCTTAAGCGGAGTCGAAGAGACCCAGTACTTC
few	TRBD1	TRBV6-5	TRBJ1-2	CASRNRQGPYGYTF	TGTGCCAGCAGAAACCGACAGGGACCCTATGGCTACACCTTC
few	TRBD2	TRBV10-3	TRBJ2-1	CAISGRRGEYNEQFF	TGTGCCATCAGTGGACGGCGGGGGGAGTACAATGAGCAGTTCTTC
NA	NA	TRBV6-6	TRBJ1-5	CASSYLGYQHF	TGTGCCAGCAGTTACCTCGGGTACCAGCATTTT
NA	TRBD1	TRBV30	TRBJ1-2	CACQTGGDGYTF	TGTGCCTGCCAGACAGGGGGCGATGGCTACACCTTC
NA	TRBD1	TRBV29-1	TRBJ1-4	CSVPNPQGASEKLFF	TGCAGCGTTCCTAACCCTCAGGGGGCCAGTGAAAAACTGTTTTTT
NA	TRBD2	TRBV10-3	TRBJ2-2	CAIRGVRRGAGTGELFF	TGTGCCATCAGAGGTGTTCGGCGGGGGGCTGGCACCGGGGAGCTGTTTTTT
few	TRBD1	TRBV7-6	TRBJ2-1	CASSLIDRGLYNEQFF	TGTGCCAGCAGCCTAATTGACAGGGGGCTATACAATGAGCAGTTCTTC
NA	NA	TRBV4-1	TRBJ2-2	CASSQGTANTGELFF	TGCGCCAGCAGCCAAGGGACAGCGAACACCGGGGAGCTGTTTTTT
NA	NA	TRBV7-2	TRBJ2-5	CASSLNRETQYF	TGTGCCAGCAGCCTGAATAGGGAGACCCAGTACTTC
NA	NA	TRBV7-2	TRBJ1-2	CASSPGMRQGRGYTF	TGTGCCAGCAGCCCAGGGATGCGGCAGGGGAGAGGCTACACCTTC
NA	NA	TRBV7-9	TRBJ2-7	CASTRYDSYEQYF	TGTGCCAGTACCCGGTACGACTCCTACGAGCAGTACTTC
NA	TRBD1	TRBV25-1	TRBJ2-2	CASSGLTGFGELFF	TGTGCCAGCAGTGGTCTGACAGGGTTCGGGGAGCTGTTTTTT
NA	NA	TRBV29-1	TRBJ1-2	CSVAGQPPNYGYTF	TGCAGCGTTGCCGGACAGCCTCCAAACTATGGCTACACCTTC
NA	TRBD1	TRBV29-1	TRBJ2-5	CSVEILRGETQYF	TGCAGCGTTGAAATACTCAGGGGGGAGACCCAGTACTTC
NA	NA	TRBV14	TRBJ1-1	CASSQDLGNTEAFF	TGTGCCAGCAGCCAAGATCTCGGGAACACTGAAGCTTTCTTT
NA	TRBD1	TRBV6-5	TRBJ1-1	CASRRTGANTEAFF	TGTGCCAGCAGACGGACAGGGGCGAACACTGAAGCTTTCTTT
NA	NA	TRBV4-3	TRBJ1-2	CASSQDYPLPANYGYTF	TGCGCCAGCAGCCAAGATTACCCACTCCCAGCTAACTATGGCTACACCTTC
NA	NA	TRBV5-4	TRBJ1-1	CASSLESGRGGEAFF	TGTGCCAGCAGCTTGGAGTCCGGGAGGGGTGGTGAAGCTTTCTTT
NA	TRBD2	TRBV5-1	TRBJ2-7	CASSSLAGRSEQYF	TGCGCCAGCAGCTCCCTAGCGGGGAGGAGCGAGCAGTACTTC
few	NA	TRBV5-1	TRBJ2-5	CASSLAGSGEETQYF	TGCGCCAGCAGCTTGGCCGGATCAGGGGAAGAGACCCAGTACTTC
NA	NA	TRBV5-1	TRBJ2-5	CASSLVPQETQYF	TGCGCCAGCAGCTTGGTTCCTCAAGAGACCCAGTACTTC
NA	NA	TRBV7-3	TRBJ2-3	CASSLQGQADTQYF	TGTGCCAGCAGCTTGCAGGGGCAAGCAGATACGCAGTATTTT
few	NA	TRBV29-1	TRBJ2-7	CSVVWSYEQYF	TGCAGCGTTGTATGGTCCTACGAGCAGTACTTC
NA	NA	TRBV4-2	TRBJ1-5	CASSQGERGYNQPQHF	TGTGCCAGCAGCCAAGGGGAACGGGGTTACAATCAGCCCCAGCATTTT
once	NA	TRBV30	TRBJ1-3	CAWRANAGNTIYF	TGTGCCTGGAGGGCCAACGCTGGAAACACCATATATTTT
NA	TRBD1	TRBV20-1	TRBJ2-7	CSAGQGNEQYF	TGCAGTGCTGGACAGGGTAACGAGCAGTACTTC
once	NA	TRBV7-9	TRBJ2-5	CASSPGGGLSETQYF	TGTGCCAGCAGCCCAGGGGGTGGACTATCGGAGACCCAGTACTTC
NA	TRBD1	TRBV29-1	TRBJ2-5	CSVRDGQGDYDQETQYF	TGCAGCGTCAGAGACGGACAGGGGGATTATGATCAAGAGACCCAGTACTTC
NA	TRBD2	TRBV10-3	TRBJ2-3	CAIRPGLGSDTQYF	TGTGCCATCAGGCCGGGACTAGGGTCAGATACGCAGTATTTT
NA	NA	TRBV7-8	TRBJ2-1	CASSLPRTVAREQFF	TGTGCCAGCAGCTTACCCCGGACCGTAGCCCGTGAGCAGTTCTTC
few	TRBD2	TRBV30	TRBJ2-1	CAWSLSGTSYNEQFF	TGTGCCTGGAGTCTCAGCGGGACCTCCTACAATGAGCAGTTCTTC
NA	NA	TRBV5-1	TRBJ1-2	CASSFTRERGYTF	TGCGCCAGCAGCTTTACCAGGGAGAGAGGCTACACCTTC
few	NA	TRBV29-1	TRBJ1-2	CSVLLDGYTF	TGCAGCGTTCTCCTTGATGGCTACACCTTC
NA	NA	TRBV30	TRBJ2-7	CAWSPANYEQYF	TGTGCCTGGAGCCCAGCGAACTACGAGCAGTACTTC
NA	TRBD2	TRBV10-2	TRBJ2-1	CASSPGTRKFNEQFF	TGCGCCAGCAGTCCCGGGACTAGGAAGTTTAATGAGCAGTTCTTC
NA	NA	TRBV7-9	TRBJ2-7	CASSLIQGPLHYEQYF	TGTGCCAGCAGCTTAATACAGGGTCCACTACACTACGAGCAGTACTTC
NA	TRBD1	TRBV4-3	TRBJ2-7	CASSGGQGIVYEQYF	TGCGCCAGCAGTGGTGGACAGGGTATTGTTTACGAGCAGTACTTC
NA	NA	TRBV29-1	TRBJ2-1	CSVWTGAVDEQFF	TGCAGCGTTTGGACGGGGGCTGTCGATGAGCAGTTCTTC
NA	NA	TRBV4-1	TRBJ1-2	CASSPGGYGYTF	TGCGCCAGCAGCCCGGGGGGCTATGGCTACACCTTC
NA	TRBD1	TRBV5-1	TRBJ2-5	CASSLGRGPQETQYF	TGCGCCAGCAGCTTAGGCAGGGGGCCACAGGAGACCCAGTACTTC
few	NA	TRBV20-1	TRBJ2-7	CSARDIYEQYF	TGCAGTGCTAGAGATATTTACGAGCAGTACTTC
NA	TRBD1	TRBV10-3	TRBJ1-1	CAIRTGERDEAFF	TGTGCCATAAGGACAGGGGAACGAGATGAAGCTTTCTTT
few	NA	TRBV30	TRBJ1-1	CAWSVLEGTEAFF	TGTGCCTGGAGTGTACTGGAGGGGACTGAAGCTTTCTTT
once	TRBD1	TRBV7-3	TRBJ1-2	CASSFGQGMDYGYTF	TGTGCCAGCAGCTTCGGACAGGGGATGGACTATGGCTACACCTTC
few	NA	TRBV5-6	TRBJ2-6	CASSLGNVLTF	TGTGCCAGCAGCTTGGGCAACGTCCTGACTTTC
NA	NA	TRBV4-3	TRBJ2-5	CASSQDPRQGWETQYF	TGCGCCAGCAGCCAAGATCCGAGGCAGGGGTGGGAGACCCAGTACTTC